Listed here are 32 T cell receptor beta chains from one sample, sequenced in a study of blood T cell repertoires in COVID-19. Sequencing used immunoSEQ multiplex PCR; TCRdb keeps in-frame clones, though not all of them. The sample consists of 150,000 to 250,000 clones, about 80% of them appearing once. The sequenced sample consisted of peripheral blood. Receptor source: a human donor with acute or convalescent COVID-19. The donor label of this sample is uncertain.

Only one count was recorded for this clone. The chain links TRBV2 to TRBJ1-5; TRBD1 aligns across 7 bases. The CDR3 sequence is 14 residues long. Per the germline V gene, CDR1 is SNHLY and CDR2 is FYNNEI. Trimming at V came to 6 bases and at J to 4 bases, leaving 6 bases not matched to a gene. The CDR3 region has the DNA TGTGCCAGCAGCGGGACAGCTAATAATCAGCCCCAGCATTTT. It encodes CASSGTANNQPQHF.

The J gene is TRBJ2-7, the V gene TRBV30, with D possibly being TRBD2 (6 bases). CDR1 and CDR2 from the germline V gene are GTSNPN and SVGIG (reference sequence). V shed 5 bases and J shed 2 bases, with 16 bases lying between them. The CDR3 runs 14 residues. CDR3 in DNA: TGTGCCTGGGCCCGGGACTGGGGAGCCTACGAGCAGTACTTC. Translated, it gives CAWARDWGAYEQYF.

The J gene is TRBJ2-5, the V gene TRBV19, with a tentative D call TRBD1 (5 bases). Looked up from germline, CDR1 is LNHDA and CDR2 is SQIVND (reference sequence). The CDR3 has 15 residues. V was shortened by 6 bases and J by 1 base, with 15 bases between the two germline ends. CDR3 amino acids: CASSESGAPQETQYF. For the CDR3, the DNA is TGTGCCAGTAGCGAAAGTGGGGCCCCCCAAGAGACCCAGTACTTC.

J is TRBJ2-3 and V is TRBV27, with 8 positions matching TRBD2. The CDR3 length is 19 residues. The J segment lost 3 bases and the V segment lost 2 bases, leaving 16 bases of the junction unmatched. Germline CDR1 is MNHEY and CDR2 is SMNVEV (reference sequence). The CDR3 reads CASSLMGISRGGATDTQYF. Here the CDR3 DNA reads TGTGCCAGCAGTTTAATGGGGATCTCTCGGGGGGGTGCTACAGATACGCAGTATTTT.

This chain uses TRBV7-3 with TRBJ2-1; the match to TRBD2 covers 7 bases. CDR1 is SGHTA and CDR2 is FQGTGA in the germline V gene. The junction had 4 bases not matched to a gene; V was cut back by 6 bases and J by 2 bases. This CDR3 is built from 14 residues. CDR3: CASRQAGPYNEQFF. The CDR3 nucleotides are TGTGCCAGCAGGCAAGCGGGACCCTACAATGAGCAGTTCTTC.

This sequence joins TRBV7-6 and TRBJ1-1; 7 bases are a match to TRBD1. This CDR3 has 15 amino acids. Germline CDR1 SGHVS, CDR2 FNYEAQ. V was clipped by 3 bases and J by 3 bases; unmatched bases: 7. For the CDR3, the DNA is TGTGCCAGCAGCTTCCGACAGGGCGATTACACTGAAGCTTTCTTT. Protein product: CASSFRQGDYTEAFF.

This chain joins TRBV4-2 and TRBJ1-4, with 12 bases aligning to TRBD1. Unmatched junction bases numbered 14, after V lost 4 bases and J lost 14 bases. The CDR3 covers 16 residues. Germline V lookup: CDR1 LGHNA, CDR2 YNFKEQ. The CDR3: CASSRQPPGQGAELFF. In DNA form, the CDR3 reads TGTGCCAGCAGCCGGCAACCGCCGGGACAGGGGGCAGAGCTGTTTTTT.

The chain links TRBV18 to TRBJ2-7; D gene ambiguous. CDR1 and CDR2 (germline): KGHSH, LQKENI. CDR3 size: 13 residues. The germline V and J ends were trimmed by 6 bases and 2 bases, with 11 bases remaining between them. In nucleotides, the CDR3 is TGTGCCAGCTCTCTCGGGTCCGCCTACGAGCAGTACTTC. Its translation is CASSLGSAYEQYF. Supplemented by reference TRBV18 and TRBJ2-7, the full variable domain reads NAGVMQNPRHLVRRRGQEARLRCSPMKGHSHVYWYRQLPEEGLKFMVYLQKENIIDESGMPKERFSAEFPKEGPSILRIQQVVRGDSAAYFCASSLGSAYEQYFGPGTRLTVT.

This chain uses TRBV30 with TRBJ2-3, with 11 bases identical to TRBD2. The trim removed 0 bases at V and 1 base at J, leaving 9 bases unmatched. The CDR3 runs to 18 residues. CDR1 GTSNPN and CDR2 SVGIG come from the germline V gene (reference sequence). The CDR3 sequence: CAWSVSLTSGTGTDTQYF. DNA of the CDR3: TGTGCCTGGAGTGTATCGTTGACTAGCGGGACGGGCACAGATACGCAGTATTTT.

The CDR3 reads CASSLLGTTSYEQYF. The CDR3 region has the DNA TGCGCCAGCAGCCTTCTCGGGACTACCTCTTATGAGCAGTACTTC. J is TRBJ2-7 and V is TRBV5-1; the match to TRBD2 covers 7 bases. V was pared by 4 bases and J by 7 bases, with 14 bases of the junction left unmatched. Germline V lookup: CDR1 SGHRS, CDR2 YFSETQ. The CDR3 is made up of 15 amino acids.

The rearrangement joins TRBV7-9 to TRBJ2-7; 10 bases agree with TRBD2. The V and J ends lost 4 bases and 3 bases, in that order; junction bases with no gene match: 6. Germline V lookup: CDR1 SEHNR, CDR2 FQNEAQ (reference sequence). This CDR3 has 15 residues. CDR3 region: CASSSRLAGVYEQYF. The CDR3 bases are TGTGCCAGCAGCTCCAGACTAGCGGGTGTCTACGAGCAGTACTTC.

V is TRBV18 and J is TRBJ2-2; TRBD1 matches at 7 bases. V gave up 7 bases and J gave up 3 bases; unmatched junction bases: 5. The CDR3 sequence is 14 residues long. Germline lookup yields CDR1 KGHSH and CDR2 LQKENI. CDR3 nucleotide sequence: TGTGCCAGCTTGGCCCAGGGGGACACCGGGGAGCTGTTTTTT. Amino acid sequence: CASLAQGDTGELFF.

The chain uses TRBV18 and TRBJ1-2, with 12 bases aligning to TRBD1. Trimming removed 4 bases from V and 8 bases from J; junction bases left unmatched: 5. The germline V gene has CDR1 KGHSH and CDR2 LQKENI. The CDR3 runs to 14 residues. CDR3 sequence: CASSQGQGAEGYTF. The CDR3 DNA follows: TGTGCCAGCTCACAGGGACAGGGGGCGGAAGGCTACACCTTC.

DNA for the CDR3: TGTGCCAGCTCTCTAAGACAGGACTCCTACGAGCAGTACTTC. It specifies CASSLRQDSYEQYF. The chain is built from TRBV18 and TRBJ2-7; possible D gene TRBD1, 6 bases. The CDR3 runs to 14 residues. V gave up 6 bases and J gave up 0 bases, with 12 bases separating them. Per germline, CDR1 KGHSH and CDR2 LQKENI.

The chain has TRBV27 and TRBJ1-6; 10 nucleotides line up with TRBD1. The V gene's germline CDR1 is MNHEY and CDR2 SMNVEV (reference sequence). After removal of 7 bases from V and 11 bases from J, the junction contained 2 bases not matched to a gene. The CDR3 runs 12 residues. The CDR3 coding sequence is TGTGCCAGCAAGGGACAGGGGACACCCCTCCACTTT. As protein: CASKGQGTPLHF.

This sequence joins TRBV6-5 and TRBJ2-7; 7 bases line up with TRBD2. Germline V gives CDR1 MNHEY, CDR2 SVGAGI. Unmatched junction bases numbered 4, after V lost 2 bases and J lost 3 bases. The CDR3 has 14 amino acids. CDR3 nucleotide sequence: TGTGCCAGCAGTTACGAAGCGGGATTCTACGAGCAGTACTTC. Its translation: CASSYEAGFYEQYF.

The chain joins TRBV4-1 to TRBJ1-1; 9 positions agree with TRBD1. V was clipped by 3 bases and J by 7 bases; unmatched bases: 9. The CDR3 extends over 15 amino acids. The germline V gene has CDR1 MGHRA and CDR2 YSYEKL. CDR3 sequence (DNA): TGCGCCAGCAGCCACACACAGGGGGCGGACCATGAAGCTTTCTTT. Protein sequence: CASSHTQGADHEAFF.

V gene TRBV11-2 combines with J gene TRBJ2-1; 15 bases align to TRBD2. The V gene end was trimmed by 5 bases and the J gene end by 15 bases; junction bases not matched to a gene: 5. The germline gives CDR1 SGHAT, CDR2 FQNNGV. CDR3 length: 13 amino acids. The CDR3 nucleotides read TGTGCCAGCAGCCAGGGACTAGCGGGAGGACTGTTCTTC. Amino acid sequence: CASSQGLAGGLFF. The whole variable domain, remainder taken from reference TRBV11-2 and TRBJ2-1, is EAGVAQSPRYKIIEKRQSVAFWCNPISGHATLYWYQQILGQGPKLLIQFQNNGVVDDSQLPKDRFSAERLKGVDSTLKIQPAKLEDSAVYLCASSQGLAGGLFFGPGTRLTVL.

The chain joins TRBV15 to TRBJ2-7, with D maybe TRBD2 (6 bases). Germline V gives CDR1 LNHNV, CDR2 YYDKDF (reference sequence). The ends were cut back, 2 bases at V and 1 base at J, with 15 bases in the middle. The CDR3 totals 16 residues. The CDR3 loop is CATSRSRGEFSYEQYF. The DNA for the CDR3 is TGTGCCACCAGCAGATCCCGCGGGGAGTTTTCCTACGAGCAGTACTTC.

The chain carries TRBV9 and TRBJ2-7, with 8 bases matching TRBD2. The germline CDR1 and CDR2 sequences are SGDLS and YYNGEE. CDR3 length: 15 amino acids. V was clipped by 0 bases and J by 4 bases; unmatched bases: 6. CDR3 in DNA: TGTGCCAGCAGCGTAGGTGATAGCGGGGCGTACGAGCAGTACTTC. This sequence encodes CASSVGDSGAYEQYF.

The CDR3 loop reads CASSLGRAGTVYNEQFF. The CDR3, as DNA: TGTGCCAGCAGCTTAGGAAGGGCTGGGACAGTTTACAATGAGCAGTTCTTC. This chain uses TRBV7-9 with TRBJ2-1; the match to TRBD1 covers 7 bases. The CDR3 contains 17 residues. Germline CDR1 is SEHNR and CDR2 is FQNEAQ (reference sequence). The junction had 10 bases not matched to a gene; V was cut back by 1 base and J by 4 bases.

J is TRBJ1-2 and V is TRBV7-8; TRBD1 matches 9 bases. After removal of 2 bases from V and 9 bases from J, the junction contained 10 bases not matched to a gene. The CDR3 length is 15 residues. The germline gives CDR1 SGHVS, CDR2 FQNEAQ. The CDR3 sequence is CASSLTGGDFGSYTF. CDR3 nucleotide sequence: TGTGCCAGCAGCTTAACAGGGGGCGACTTCGGGAGCTACACCTTC.

The chain carries TRBV19 and TRBJ1-5; D not certain. Looked up from germline, CDR1 is LNHDA and CDR2 is SQIVND (reference sequence). The CDR3 extends over 15 amino acids. The germline V and J ends were trimmed by 6 bases and 0 bases, with 12 bases remaining between them. In DNA, the CDR3 is TGTGCCAGTAGCCCCCCACTGTATAGCAATCAGCCCCAGCATTTT. Amino acids: CASSPPLYSNQPQHF.

The chain recombines TRBV4-2 with TRBJ2-1, with 14 positions matching TRBD2. Trimming took 3 bases from V and 7 from J; bases not matched to a gene: 5. The CDR3 totals 16 residues. Germline CDR1 is LGHNA and CDR2 is YNFKEQ. CDR3 DNA: TGTGCCAGCAGCCACACCGGGACTAGCGGGAGTAATGAGCAGTTCTTC. As protein: CASSHTGTSGSNEQFF.

The genes are TRBV5-4 and TRBJ2-7, with 8 bases lining up with TRBD2. The length of the CDR3 is 14 residues. Germline V lookup: CDR1 SGHNT, CDR2 YYREEE (reference sequence). Trimming cost V 0 bases and J 9 bases; bases outside gene matches: 8. CDR3 in DNA: TGTGCCAGCAGCTTGGGTGGGACTAGACTTGCGCAGTACTTC. Translating it yields CASSLGGTRLAQYF.

V gene TRBV5-5 combines with J gene TRBJ1-6, with a tentative D call TRBD1 (6 bases). With 4 bases removed from V and 8 bases from J, the gap between germline ends came to 22 bases. Looked up from germline, CDR1 is SGHKS and CDR2 is YYEKEE (reference sequence). The CDR3 runs 17 residues. The DNA for the CDR3 is TGTGCCAGCAGCCCCGGACAGCGCCGAGCTAGGGATTCACCCCTCCACTTT. This translates into CASSPGQRRARDSPLHF.

This chain joins TRBV6-6 and TRBJ1-3; no clear D gene. CDR1 and CDR2 from the germline V gene are MNHNY and SVGAGI (reference sequence). Trimming shortened V by 0 bases and J by 4 bases, and 7 bases separated the two germline ends. The CDR3 covers 14 residues. This chain's CDR3 is CASSYSQLGNTIYF. The CDR3 nucleotides read TGTGCCAGCAGTTACTCGCAGTTGGGAAACACCATATATTTT.

V and J are TRBV5-1 and TRBJ1-4; no clear D. The CDR3 has 13 residues. Germline V lookup: CDR1 SGHRS, CDR2 YFSETQ. V was pared by 2 bases and J by 4 bases, with 6 bases between. The CDR3 bases are TGCGCCAGCAGCTTAACACATAATGAAAAACTGTTTTTT. Amino acids: CASSLTHNEKLFF.

This sequence joins TRBV5-1 and TRBJ2-5; D might be TRBD2 (5 bases). V was clipped by 4 bases and J by 1 base, with 11 bases between them. The CDR3 is 14 amino acids. The germline gives CDR1 SGHRS, CDR2 YFSETQ. The CDR3 here is CASSSGRTQETQYF. The CDR3 DNA reads TGCGCCAGCAGCAGCGGACGGACCCAAGAGACCCAGTACTTC.

This rearrangement joins TRBV19 to TRBJ1-4; 7 bases are shared with TRBD1. The J segment lost 5 bases and the V segment lost 7 bases, leaving 1 base of the junction unmatched. Germline CDR1 and CDR2: LNHDA and SQIVND (reference sequence). This CDR3 region has 12 residues. CDR3 residues: CASKTGNEKLFF. CDR3 DNA: TGTGCCAGTAAGACAGGGAATGAAAAACTGTTTTTT.

The chain couples TRBV5-4 to TRBJ1-4; D remains unclear. The CDR3 consists of 16 residues. Trimming pared 4 bases from V and 7 bases from J, leaving 20 bases between. Germline loops: CDR1 SGHNT, CDR2 YYREEE (reference sequence). The chain's CDR3 is CASSRGAGERGEKLFF. DNA of the CDR3: TGTGCCAGCAGCCGAGGTGCCGGGGAGAGAGGTGAAAAACTGTTTTTT.

The V gene is TRBV27, the J gene TRBJ1-5; 7 bases match TRBD1. Germline CDR1 is MNHEY and CDR2 is SMNVEV (reference sequence). V was clipped by 2 bases and J by 6 bases; unmatched bases: 7. The CDR3 is made up of 15 amino acids. CDR3 amino acids: CASSLATGYGQPQHF. The CDR3 nucleotides are TGTGCCAGCAGTTTAGCGACAGGGTACGGTCAGCCCCAGCATTTT.